This T cell receptor (beta chain) is drawn from a study of blood T cell repertoires in COVID-19. Looking at the study overall: There were acute and convalescent COVID-19 samples, and they came from the United States, Italy and Spain. From T cells, B-cell-depleted T cells, or PBMCs came the material, which was cDNA or gDNA.

Germline assignment: CDR1 SGHRS and CDR2 YFSETQ. The CDR3 runs to 15 residues. Trimming stripped 1 base from V and 6 bases from J, with 16 bases between. As processed by the authors: For nucleated cells, counts were estimated from reference gene primer amplification. TCRdb's copy holds only in-frame clones and misses some; the assay was immunoSEQ multiplex PCR. V and J calls and clone size come straight from that table; D and trimming were deduced from the DNA. The sample holds about 80,000 clones, roughly 88% seen once. This TCR came from a woman of 80 years or more with acute or convalescent COVID-19. The chain couples TRBV5-1 to TRBJ1-1; perhaps TRBD1 as D (5 bases). The sample consisted of peripheral blood. In nucleotides, the CDR3 is TGCGCCAGCAGCTTGCAGCCCCCGGGGGTCCCTGAAGCTTTCTTT. Translation: CASSLQPPGVPEAFF.